This T cell receptor (beta chain) was sequenced during a study of Graves' ophthalmopathy and Graves' hyperthyroidism. Orbital computed tomography, together with clinical symptoms, serum thyroxine, TRAb and thyroid ultrasound, was used for diagnosis. Points on this clonotype: Its antigen is currently unknown.

This CDR3 is 15 amino acids long. Trimming took 5 bases from V and 2 from J; bases not matched to a gene: 8. Germline CDR1 and CDR2: LGHDT and YNNKEL (reference sequence). CDR3 regions of TCR beta were amplified from RNA transcripts. HTBI-primed RT-PCR formed the first round, and a multiplex PCR formed the second. TCRdb fed the multiplex PCR reads into MiXCR, producing one record per CDR3 protein. The sample has about 340,000 distinct CDR3 sequences; 15% to 20% are singletons. Study results and limitations: Separation of ophthalmopathy from stable hyperthyroidism was achieved by a 13-signature model, at 85% to 90% sensitivity and approximately 81% specificity.

This sequence was found in an adult man with Graves' ophthalmopathy. Sample: peripheral blood. V is TRBV3-1 and J is TRBJ2-7; TRBD2 matches at 8 bases. CDR3 nucleotides: TGTGCCAGCAGCACCCGACTAGCGTTAACCTACGAGCAGTACTTC. This encodes CASSTRLALTYEQYF.